The rows below give T cell receptor beta chains drawn from one sample of a study of lymphopenia after photon versus proton radiotherapy. The table came from immunoSEQ multiplex PCR; TCRdb's copy has only in-frame clones and leaves some out. The sample shows around 55,000 clones, approximately 84% of them seen only once. Material: peripheral blood, obtained from a patient treated with proton-based radiotherapy. These receptor sequences come from a man aged 60 to 69 with pancreatic cancer. Each CDR3 is given with its conserved first and last residue. A D gene is named only where the DNA matches it firmly.

d_call	j_call	v_call	cdr3_length	cdr3_aa	cdr3_nt
TRBD2	TRBJ2-7	TRBV5-1	15	CASSLESGRAHEQYF	TGCGCCAGCAGCTTGGAGAGCGGGAGGGCCCACGAGCAGTACTTC
TRBD2	TRBJ2-1	TRBV5-1	17	CASSPGLAPSSYNEQFF	TGCGCCAGCAGCCCCGGACTAGCCCCTAGCTCCTACAATGAGCAGTTCTTC
-	TRBJ1-4	TRBV4-1	16	CASSQGNGGTNEKLFF	TGCGCCAGCAGCCAAGGGAACGGAGGTACTAATGAAAAACTGTTTTTT
-	TRBJ2-5	TRBV7-9	12	CASSAGLETQYF	TGTGCCAGTTCTGCGGGCTTGGAGACCCAGTACTTC
TRBD2	TRBJ2-5	TRBV28	16	CASSFGSVAGQETQYF	TGTGCCAGCAGTTTCGGTTCCGTAGCGGGACAAGAGACCCAGTACTTC
-	TRBJ2-3	TRBV7-3	13	CASSPGMRDTQYF	TGTGCCAGCAGCCCCGGGATGAGGGATACGCAGTATTTT
-	TRBJ2-3	TRBV5-6	15	CASSLTRIRTDTQYF	TGTGCCAGCAGCTTGACGAGGATCCGCACAGATACGCAGTATTTT
-	TRBJ2-7	TRBV5-5	14	CASSLLGSSYEQYF	TGTGCCAGCAGCTTGCTGGGTAGCTCCTACGAGCAGTACTTC
-	TRBJ2-7	TRBV5-1	14	CASSSTGPSYEQYF	TGCGCCAGCAGCTCCACCGGGCCCTCCTACGAGCAGTACTTC
-	TRBJ2-7	TRBV7-6	13	CASSLQQGWEQYF	TGTGCCAGCAGCTTACAACAGGGCTGGGAGCAGTACTTC